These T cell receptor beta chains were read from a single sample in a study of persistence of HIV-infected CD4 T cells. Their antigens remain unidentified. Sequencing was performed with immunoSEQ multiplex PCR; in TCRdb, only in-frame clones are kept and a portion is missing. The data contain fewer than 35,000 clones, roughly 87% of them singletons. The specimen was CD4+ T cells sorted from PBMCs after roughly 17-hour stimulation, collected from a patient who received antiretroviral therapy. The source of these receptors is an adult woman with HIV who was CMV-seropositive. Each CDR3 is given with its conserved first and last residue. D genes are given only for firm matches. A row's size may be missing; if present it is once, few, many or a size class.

CASSPGLTYEQYF	TGCGCCAGCAGTCCCGGGCTAACCTACGAGCAGTACTTC	TRBV5-1	TRBJ2-7	-	-
CASSLMGGIRNQPQHF	TGTGCCAGCAGCTTGATGGGGGGCATTCGCAATCAGCCCCAGCATTTT	TRBV5-5	TRBJ1-5	-	-
CASSQVDRGGGGYTF	TGCGCCAGCAGCCAAGTTGACAGGGGCGGGGGTGGCTACACCTTC	TRBV4-1	TRBJ1-2	TRBD1	-
CASSPAYTPYEQYF	TGTGCCAGCAGCCCCGCTTACACCCCCTACGAGCAGTACTTC	TRBV3-1/TRBV3-2	TRBJ2-7	-	-
CASSPLLGELFF	TGCGCCAGCAGCCCTCTTTTAGGGGAGCTGTTTTTT	TRBV4-1	TRBJ2-2	-	-
CASSPSWGKETQYF	TGTGCCAGCTCACCAAGTTGGGGAAAAGAGACCCAGTACTTC	TRBV18	TRBJ2-5	-	-
CASMEAAANTGELFF	TGTGCCAGCATGGAAGCGGCGGCGAACACCGGGGAGCTGTTTTTT	TRBV9	TRBJ2-2	-	-
CASSLEGGRAYEQYF	TGTGCCAGCAGTTTAGAGGGGGGCCGTGCCTACGAGCAGTACTTC	TRBV27	TRBJ2-7	-	once
CASSTGQKHFISQPQHF	TGTGCCAGTAGTACCGGACAGAAACATTTTATTAGTCAGCCCCAGCATTTT	TRBV19	TRBJ1-5	-	-
CASSYTGQSYNEQFF	TGTGCCAGCAGCTACACGGGACAGTCCTACAATGAGCAGTTCTTC	TRBV7-2	TRBJ2-1	TRBD1	-
CARSLRPEGTGELFF	TGTGCCAGAAGCTTGAGACCGGAGGGGACCGGGGAGCTGTTTTTT	TRBV5-3	TRBJ2-2	-	-
CASSPDGTRGETQYF	TGTGCCAGCAGCCCTGACGGAACCAGGGGGGAGACCCAGTACTTC	TRBV3-1/TRBV3-2	TRBJ2-5	TRBD1	-
CAISESNQPQHF	TGTGCCATCAGTGAGTCGAATCAGCCCCAGCATTTT	TRBV10-3	TRBJ1-5	-	few
CATSDNGQFDGELFF	TGTGCCACCAGTGACAATGGACAGTTCGACGGGGAGCTGTTTTTT	TRBV24-1	TRBJ2-2	-	-
CASSKQGFNYGYTF	TGTGCCAGCAGTAAACAGGGGTTTAACTATGGCTACACCTTC	TRBV9	TRBJ1-2	TRBD1	-
CATSTSTDTQYF	TGTGCCACCTCGACAAGCACAGATACGCAGTATTTT	TRBV10-3	TRBJ2-3	-	-
CATSISGQGASPRYYGYTF	TGTGCCACCAGCATTTCCGGACAGGGGGCAAGTCCGAGGTACTATGGCTACACCTTC	TRBV15	TRBJ1-2	TRBD1	-
CASSELGQLLTF	TGTGCCAGCAGTGAATTGGGACAGCTCCTTACTTTC	TRBV25-1	TRBJ1-2	TRBD1	-
CASSQTQETQYF	TGTGCCAGCAGCCAAACCCAAGAGACCCAGTACTTC	TRBV3-1/TRBV3-2	TRBJ2-5	-	-
CASSTGKGQESYGYTF	TGTGCCAGCAGCACCGGCAAGGGACAGGAATCCTATGGCTACACCTTC	TRBV5-4	TRBJ1-2	TRBD1	-
CSVDAGRGNTEAFF	TGCAGCGTTGACGCGGGAAGGGGAAACACTGAAGCTTTCTTT	TRBV29-1	TRBJ1-1	-	-
CASSPDRGHYGYTF	TGTGCCAGCAGTCCGGACAGGGGGCACTATGGCTACACCTTC	TRBV6-5	TRBJ1-2	TRBD1	-
CASSLGRTSYGYTF	TGTGCCAGCAGTTTAGGGCGGACGAGTTATGGCTACACCTTC	TRBV27	TRBJ1-2	-	-
CASSQETRGTDTQYF	TGCGCCAGCAGCCAAGAAACCAGGGGCACAGATACGCAGTATTTT	TRBV4-3	TRBJ2-3	-	-
CATSDAGTGGMKYGYTF	TGTGCCACCAGTGATGCCGGGACAGGGGGTATGAAGTATGGCTACACCTTC	TRBV24-1	TRBJ1-2	TRBD1	-
CASSEGKSAGDYEQYF	TGCGCCAGCAGTGAGGGAAAATCTGCCGGTGACTACGAGCAGTACTTC	TRBV10-1	TRBJ2-7	-	once
CASNLQGNSPLHF	TGTGCCAGCAATCTCCAGGGGAATTCACCCCTCCACTTT	TRBV6-5	TRBJ1-6	-	-
CASRGASAATGELFF	TGTGCCAGCAGGGGCGCCTCGGCGGCTACCGGGGAGCTGTTTTTT	TRBV2	TRBJ2-2	-	once
CASSPTTGQGNSPLHF	TGTGCCAGCAGCCCCACAACCGGGCAGGGGAATTCACCCCTCCACTTT	TRBV7-8	TRBJ1-6	-	once
CASNLKGLPLHF	TGTGCCAGCAACCTCAAGGGTTTACCCCTCCACTTT	TRBV28	TRBJ1-6	-	-
CASRPSGTLGYTF	TGTGCCAGCCGACCATCCGGGACCTTGGGCTACACCTTC	TRBV5-4	TRBJ1-2	-	-
CASSLSRLNTEAFF	TGTGCCAGCAGTTTATCAAGGTTGAACACTGAAGCTTTCTTT	TRBV27	TRBJ1-1	-	-
CASSFLRTENTGELFF	TGTGCCAGCAGCTTCTTAAGGACAGAGAACACCGGGGAGCTGTTTTTT	TRBV5-6	TRBJ2-2	-	-
CASSHFPAYEQYF	TGTGCCAGCAGCCATTTTCCCGCCTACGAGCAGTACTTC	TRBV14	TRBJ2-7	-	-
CASSFQKLDKQFF	TGTGCCAGCAGCTTTCAGAAACTGGACAAGCAGTTCTTC	TRBV11-3	TRBJ2-1	-	-
CASSYGTSGSSYEQYF	TGTGCCAGCTCATATGGGACTAGCGGGTCTTCCTACGAGCAGTACTTC	TRBV18	TRBJ2-7	TRBD2	-
CASSPRGLEAFF	TGTGCCAGCAGTCCGCGGGGCCTTGAAGCTTTCTTT	TRBV12-3/TRBV12-4	TRBJ1-1	-	-
CASSQEITRRAEAFF	TGTGCCAGCAGCCAAGAAATCACAAGAAGGGCTGAAGCTTTCTTT	TRBV3-1/TRBV3-2	TRBJ1-1	-	-
CASSRGQEPTIEAFF	TGTGCCAGCTCACGGGGACAGGAGCCAACCATTGAAGCTTTCTTT	TRBV18	TRBJ1-1	TRBD1	-
CASSEMPGRAYEQYF	TGTGCCAGCAGCGAAATGCCGGGGAGAGCTTACGAGCAGTACTTC	TRBV7-2	TRBJ2-7	-	-
CASSMNPGLAGGSTGELFF	TGTGCCAGCAGCATGAACCCGGGACTAGCGGGAGGTTCGACCGGGGAGCTGTTTTTT	TRBV21-1	TRBJ2-2	-	-
CASSEAKDRDTGELFF	TGTGCCAGCAGTGAAGCAAAGGACAGGGACACCGGGGAGCTGTTTTTT	TRBV2	TRBJ2-2	TRBD1	-
CASSTRDQASGYEQYF	TGTGCCAGCAGTACCCGGGACCAAGCCTCCGGCTACGAGCAGTACTTC	TRBV27	TRBJ2-7	-	-
CASSPWGYEQYF	TGTGCCAGCAGCCCCTGGGGATACGAGCAGTACTTC	TRBV7-9	TRBJ2-7	-	-
CASSFGRVWMYSPLHF	TGTGCCAGCAGCTTTGGTCGGGTCTGGATGTATTCACCCCTCCACTTT	TRBV5-6	TRBJ1-6	-	-
CASSATASANYGYTF	TGTGCCAGCAGCGCTACCGCGTCAGCTAACTATGGCTACACCTTC	TRBV9	TRBJ1-2	-	-
CASSMPGQGNNEQFF	TGTGCCAGTAGTATGCCAGGACAGGGAAACAATGAGCAGTTCTTC	TRBV19	TRBJ2-1	TRBD1	-
CASSQGPASGGAARDTQYF	TGCGCCAGCAGCCAAGGTCCCGCTAGCGGGGGGGCAGCCCGGGATACGCAGTATTTT	TRBV4-3	TRBJ2-3	TRBD2	-
CASSGAGGKNIQYF	TGTGCCAGCAGTGGAGCGGGAGGAAAAAACATTCAGTACTTC	TRBV28	TRBJ2-4	TRBD2	-
CASQGNQETQYF	TGTGCCAGCCAGGGGAATCAAGAGACCCAGTACTTC	TRBV2	TRBJ2-5	-	once
CASSIDRSSGNTIYF	TGTGCCAGTAGTATAGATCGGTCCTCTGGAAACACCATATATTTT	TRBV19	TRBJ1-3	-	once
CASSLTGYSYNSPLHF	TGTGCCAGCAGCCTTACAGGGTACTCCTATAATTCACCCCTCCACTTT	TRBV7-2	TRBJ1-6	-	-